This passage covers 14 T cell receptor beta chains from one sample sequenced in a study of a mutant IDH1 vaccine in newly diagnosed glioma. The protocol was immunoSEQ multiplex PCR, while the TCRdb copy is restricted to in-frame clones and leaves out a portion. The sample holds tens of thousands of clones, about 81% seen once. This sample's time point: week 11, during vaccination. Vaccination used 300 ug of mutant IDH1 20-mer peptide per dose, with topical imiquimod. No cognate antigen is known for these TCRs. The sample was PBMCs, taken from a glioma patient whose treatment included an IDH1 peptide vaccine. The origin of the receptors is a woman aged 45-59 years with glioma.

The chain is built from TRBV5-1 and TRBJ1-2; no definite D call. CDR3 size: 15 residues. The V gene's germline CDR1 is SGHRS and CDR2 YFSETQ. Trimming shortened V by 0 bases and J by 3 bases, and 12 bases separated the two germline ends. CDR3 sequence reads: CASSLDGLADYGYTF. As DNA, the CDR3 is TGCGCCAGCAGCTTGGATGGGTTGGCGGACTATGGCTACACCTTC.

The chain combines TRBV5-1 with TRBJ1-5; a possible D gene is TRBD1 (6 bases). V was pared by 4 bases and J by 5 bases, with 16 bases between. The CDR3 is 15 amino acids. CDR1 is SGHRS and CDR2 is YFSETQ in the germline V gene. Here the CDR3 DNA reads TGCGCCAGCAGCGTAGGGGGAATAGCCGATCAGCCCCAGCATTTT. This codes for CASSVGGIADQPQHF.

This clone was observed once. J is TRBJ2-7 and V is TRBV30; 10 positions match TRBD1. V shed 4 bases, J shed 0 bases, and the junction held 6 bases outside the gene matches. The CDR3 has 15 amino acids. The V gene's germline CDR1 is GTSNPN and CDR2 SVGIG (reference sequence). DNA for the CDR3: TGTGCCTGGACCTTAGGGACAGGGGTCTCCTACGAGCAGTACTTC. Amino acids: CAWTLGTGVSYEQYF.

The V gene is TRBV5-4, the J gene TRBJ1-2; unclear D gene. With 4 bases removed from V and 7 bases from J, the gap between germline ends came to 20 bases. The germline V gene has CDR1 SGHNT and CDR2 YYREEE (reference sequence). CDR3 length equals 15 residues. This chain's CDR3 is CASSRAGSIVAGYTF. The CDR3 DNA is TGTGCCAGCAGCCGGGCCGGGTCCATAGTCGCTGGCTACACCTTC.

J is TRBJ2-7 and V is TRBV12-5; the D is unclear. The CDR3 totals 11 residues. Germline CDR1 and CDR2: LGHNT and FRNRAP. V lost 0 bases and J lost 5, with 2 bases in between. CDR3 sequence: CASGLVDEQYF. Written as DNA, the CDR3 is TGTGCTAGTGGTTTGGTAGACGAGCAGTACTTC.

The chain has TRBV19 and TRBJ2-5; 9 bases are shared with TRBD1. Trimming removed 8 bases from V and 5 bases from J; junction bases left unmatched: 6. The CDR3 is made up of 13 amino acids. Germline CDR1 LNHDA, CDR2 SQIVND (reference sequence). This CDR3 reads CASRDRATETQYF. The CDR3 nucleotides are TGTGCCAGTCGGGACAGGGCGACGGAGACCCAGTACTTC.

CDR3 nucleotide sequence: TGTGCCAGCAGCGACGCCCGGACAGTGGGAGATACGCAGTATTTT. Its translation is CASSDARTVGDTQYF. The V gene is TRBV25-1, the J gene TRBJ2-3; tentative D call: TRBD1 (6 bases). The CDR3 covers 15 residues. CDR1 MGHDK and CDR2 SYGVNS come from the germline V gene. V was shortened by 6 bases and J by 5 bases, with 18 bases between the two germline ends. Supplemented by reference TRBV25-1 and TRBJ2-3, the full variable domain reads EADIYQTPRYLVIGTGKKITLECSQTMGHDKMYWYQQDPGMELHLIHYSYGVNSTEKGDLSSESTVSRIRTEHFPLTLESARPSHTSQYLCASSDARTVGDTQYFGPGTRLTVL.

The chain links TRBV4-1 to TRBJ1-1; D is unresolved. V lost 4 bases to trimming and J lost 2 bases, with 11 bases between them. The CDR3 is 14 amino acids. Germline V gene data show CDR1 as MGHRA and CDR2 as YSYEKL. CDR3 DNA: TGCGCCAGCAGCCTCCGGGGAGCTAACACTGAAGCTTTCTTT. It is translated as CASSLRGANTEAFF.

This clone was recorded only once. The chain is built from TRBV2 and TRBJ1-2; 7 bases match TRBD1. CDR1 is SNHLY and CDR2 is FYNNEI in the germline V gene. V gave up 1 base and J gave up 8 bases; unmatched junction bases: 10. There are 15 residues in the CDR3. In DNA, the CDR3 is TGTGCCAGCAGTGAAGAGGGGGCAGGGCCACTAGGCTACACCTTC. The encoded protein is CASSEEGAGPLGYTF.

V gene TRBV30 combines with J gene TRBJ1-4; perhaps TRBD1 as D (5 bases). This CDR3 region has 17 residues. The V end lost 1 base, the J end lost 7 bases, and 22 bases lay between the germline ends. Looked up from germline, CDR1 is GTSNPN and CDR2 is SVGIG (reference sequence). CDR3 DNA sequence: TGTGCCTGGAGTGAGCCGGACAAGTTTGGAGGTATTGAAAAACTGTTTTTT. Translated, it gives CAWSEPDKFGGIEKLFF. Looking up the rest from reference TRBV30 and TRBJ1-4 gives the full variable domain: SQTIHQWPATLVQPVGSPLSLECTVEGTSNPNLYWYRQAAGRGLQLLFYSVGIGQISSEVPQNLSASRPQDRQFILSSKKLLLSDSGFYLCAWSEPDKFGGIEKLFFGSGTQLSVL.

J is TRBJ1-2 and V is TRBV7-2; 7 bases map to TRBD1. Losses at the gene ends were 3 bases for V and 6 bases for J; bases not matched to a gene: 10. The CDR3 has 15 residues. Per germline, CDR1 SGHTA and CDR2 FQGNSA. This chain's CDR3 is CASSFGDRDIDGYTF. DNA for the CDR3: TGTGCCAGCAGCTTCGGAGACAGGGATATAGATGGCTACACCTTC.

The J gene is TRBJ2-3, the V gene TRBV10-3; D gene ambiguous. V lost 8 bases and J 7 bases, leaving 4 bases between the germline ends. Germline V lookup: CDR1 ENHRY, CDR2 SYGVKD. CDR3 length equals 9 residues. The CDR3: CAIGNTQYF. The CDR3 DNA reads as TGTGCCATCGGAAATACGCAGTATTTT.

The V and J genes are TRBV5-6 and TRBJ1-1, with 11 positions matching TRBD1. The junction had 13 bases not matched to a gene; V was cut back by 6 bases and J by 0 bases. Looked up from germline, CDR1 is SGHDT and CDR2 is YYEEEE. The CDR3 contains 18 residues. DNA for the CDR3: TGTGCCAGCATCCTCCCCCGGGACAGGGGGAAAGTGAACACTGAAGCTTTCTTT. Translating gives CASILPRDRGKVNTEAFF. The variable domain in full, with the rest retrieved from reference TRBV5-6 and TRBJ1-1, is DAGVTQSPTHLIKTRGQQVTLRCSPKSGHDTVSWYQQALGQGPQFIFQYYEEEERQRGNFPDRFSGHQFPNYSSELNVNALLLGDSALYLCASILPRDRGKVNTEAFFGQGTRLTVV.

This chain connects TRBV4-1 to TRBJ1-1, with unresolved D. V dropped 3 bases and J dropped 2 bases, with 13 bases sitting between them. The CDR3 totals 15 residues. Germline assignment: CDR1 MGHRA and CDR2 YSYEKL. This CDR3 reads CASSHSQRANTEAFF. Here the CDR3 DNA reads TGCGCCAGCAGCCACTCCCAACGGGCTAACACTGAAGCTTTCTTT.